This TCR beta chain originates from a study of blood T cells in healthy people across ages. Study results and limitations: The study found TCR beta diversity correlated strongly with naive T cell percentage. Both naive CD4+ cell counts and diversity were greater in long-lived donors than in aged donors.

A second PCR of roughly 7 to 11 cycles used a sample-barcoded 5' primer and a J-beta primer mix. Every sample produced at least 2.5 million CDR3-containing paired-end reads. TCRdb re-called the 5' RACE reads with MiXCR, one entry per CDR3 protein. The sample has 850,000 to 1,000,000 distinct CDR3 sequences; roughly 51% are singletons. Details on this clonotype: Its antigen is not known.

This CDR3 comprises 19 residues. Looked up from germline, CDR1 is LGHNA and CDR2 is YSLEER. V was shortened by 4 bases and J by 4 bases, with 26 bases between the two germline ends. The specimen was blood. The TCR comes from a woman aged 60 to 75 in good health. The rearrangement joins TRBV4-3 to TRBJ2-1, with D maybe TRBD2 (6 bases). CDR3 in DNA: TGCGCCAGCAGCCCCTTAGCCCGGGCGGCGGGAAAATTTTACAATGAGCAGTTCTTC. This sequence encodes CASSPLARAAGKFYNEQFF.